The 14 T cell receptor beta chains below all came from one sample that was sequenced in a study of T cell responses to AZD1222 COVID-19 vaccine. Sequencing used immunoSEQ multiplex PCR; TCRdb keeps in-frame clones, though not all of them. The sample has fewer than 200,000 clones; 88% are singletons. The source material was peripheral blood, sampled 28 days after the second AZD1222 dose. These receptors originate from an adult who received the AZD1222 COVID-19 vaccine.

Notes on this clone: Other DNA sequences from this sample encode an identical CDR3 as well. The rearrangement joins TRBV3-1 (or the pseudogene TRBV3-2) to TRBJ2-3; TRBD2 is a possible D gene (6 bases). Looked up from germline, CDR1 is LGHDT and CDR2 is YNNKEL (reference sequence). The CDR3 is 15 residues long. The V gene lost 6 bases and the J gene lost 0 bases, with 13 bases spanning the gap. The CDR3 spells CASSPTGTSTDTQYF. The CDR3 nucleotides are TGTGCCAGCAGTCCGACCGGGACTAGCACAGATACGCAGTATTTT.

The chain joins TRBV30 to TRBJ1-3; D may be TRBD1 (6 bases). CDR1 and CDR2 from the germline V gene are GTSNPN and SVGIG (reference sequence). Trimming stripped 0 bases from V and 0 bases from J, with 9 bases between. This CDR3 region has 15 residues. DNA of the CDR3: TGTGCCTGGAGTGTACGCAGGGGCTCTGGAAACACCATATATTTT. It translates to CAWSVRRGSGNTIYF.

Concerning this clone itself: Other DNA variants within this sample encode the same CDR3. The chain joins TRBV29-1 to TRBJ2-1; 9 bases align to TRBD2. Trimming removed 1 base from V and 1 base from J; junction bases left unmatched: 2. This CDR3 has 15 residues. Germline CDR1 reads SQVTM; CDR2 reads ANQGSEA. In nucleotides, the CDR3 is TGCAGCGTTGAAGGAACTAGCGGGTCCTACAATGAGCAGTTCTTC. Translating gives CSVEGTSGSYNEQFF.

This rearrangement joins TRBV7-9 to TRBJ2-2, with D maybe TRBD1 (5 bases). Germline V lookup: CDR1 SEHNR, CDR2 FQNEAQ (reference sequence). This CDR3 has 16 residues. V was shortened by 6 bases and J by 0 bases, with 14 bases between the two germline ends. CDR3 in amino acids: CASSSFRASNTGELFF. The CDR3 DNA reads as TGTGCCAGCAGTTCATTCAGGGCTTCGAACACCGGGGAGCTGTTTTTT.

The V call is TRBV27, the J call TRBJ2-1, with D perhaps TRBD1 (6 bases). The CDR3 is made up of 15 amino acids. Trimming removed 7 bases at V and 0 bases at J, with 13 bases between. Germline V lookup: CDR1 MNHEY, CDR2 SMNVEV (reference sequence). Here the CDR3 reads CASNPQDSSYNEQFF. The CDR3, as DNA: TGTGCCAGCAATCCTCAGGACAGCTCCTACAATGAGCAGTTCTTC.

The chain uses TRBV13 and TRBJ1-1; D is unresolved. V was clipped by 3 bases and J by 0 bases, with 5 bases between them. Germline V gives CDR1 PRHDT, CDR2 FYEKMQ (reference sequence). This CDR3 is built from 13 residues. CDR3 DNA sequence: TGTGCCAGCAGCTTGGGAATGAACACTGAAGCTTTCTTT. This sequence encodes CASSLGMNTEAFF.

This chain joins TRBV6-6 and TRBJ1-1; possible D gene TRBD1, 5 bases. The CDR3 loop spans 14 amino acids. Between the trimmed V and J ends, which lost 10 bases and 2 bases, there was a span of 17 bases. Per the germline V gene, CDR1 is MNHNY and CDR2 is SVGAGI (reference sequence). CDR3 in DNA: TGTGCCAACCGCCCCAGGGTGGGAAACACTGAAGCTTTCTTT. The encoded protein is CANRPRVGNTEAFF.

The chain recombines TRBV7-3 with TRBJ2-1; 10 nucleotides agree with TRBD2. V dropped 8 bases and J dropped 5; count of bases not matched to a gene: 9. Germline V gives CDR1 SGHTA, CDR2 FQGTGA. The length of the CDR3 is 15 residues. The CDR3 is CASSTGTSANNEQFF. The CDR3 DNA reads as TGTGCCAGCTCGACCGGGACTAGCGCTAACAATGAGCAGTTCTTC.

This chain uses TRBV3-1 (or the pseudogene TRBV3-2) with TRBJ2-7; D not certain. The germline V gene encodes CDR1 LGHDT and CDR2 YNNKEL (reference sequence). Trimming took off 4 bases at V and 3 bases at J, with 10 bases between the two ends. There are 13 residues in the CDR3. The chain's CDR3 is CASSPAVNYEQYF. The CDR3 DNA reads TGTGCCAGCAGCCCAGCTGTGAACTACGAGCAGTACTTC.

This sequence joins TRBV19 and TRBJ1-2; D not resolved. Germline V lookup: CDR1 LNHDA, CDR2 SQIVND (reference sequence). This CDR3 contains 12 residues. Trimming stripped 1 base from V and 7 bases from J, with 7 bases between. The CDR3 here is CASSIASAGYTF. The CDR3 DNA reads as TGTGCCAGTAGTATAGCTTCGGCTGGCTACACCTTC.

This sequence joins TRBV28 and TRBJ2-5, with TRBD1 matching over 10 bases. Germline V gene lookup returns CDR1 MDHEN and CDR2 SYDVKM. V lost 10 bases to trimming and J lost 1 base; unmatched junction nucleotides: 6. This CDR3 region has 14 residues. In DNA form, the CDR3 reads TGTGCCACCCGTTGGGACAGGGGCCAAGAGACCCAGTACTTC. Translated: CATRWDRGQETQYF.

The V and J genes are TRBV5-1 and TRBJ2-2, with no clear D. Germline CDR1 and CDR2: SGHRS and YFSETQ. The CDR3 runs to 15 residues. Deletions cut 9 bases from V and 0 bases from J, with 15 bases between. The CDR3 coding sequence is TGCGCCACCTCGTCGGCAGTGACGAACACCGGGGAGCTGTTTTTT. Translated, it gives CATSSAVTNTGELFF.

The gene calls are TRBV24-1 and TRBJ2-3, with TRBD1 matching over 9 bases. Per the germline V gene, CDR1 is KGHDR and CDR2 is SFDVKD. Trimming at V came to 10 bases and at J to 3 bases, leaving 4 bases not matched to a gene. The CDR3 totals 13 residues. The CDR3 coding sequence is TGTGCCACAGGGACAGGGTATACAGATACGCAGTATTTT. This encodes CATGTGYTDTQYF.

This chain connects TRBV27 to TRBJ1-2; D is unresolved. The germline CDR1 and CDR2 sequences are MNHEY and SMNVEV (reference sequence). Trimming took off 5 bases at V and 6 bases at J, with 13 bases between the two ends. This CDR3 region has 13 residues. CDR3 region: CASSLGGSNGYTF. Here the CDR3 DNA reads TGTGCCAGCAGTCTGGGAGGGTCCAATGGCTACACCTTC.